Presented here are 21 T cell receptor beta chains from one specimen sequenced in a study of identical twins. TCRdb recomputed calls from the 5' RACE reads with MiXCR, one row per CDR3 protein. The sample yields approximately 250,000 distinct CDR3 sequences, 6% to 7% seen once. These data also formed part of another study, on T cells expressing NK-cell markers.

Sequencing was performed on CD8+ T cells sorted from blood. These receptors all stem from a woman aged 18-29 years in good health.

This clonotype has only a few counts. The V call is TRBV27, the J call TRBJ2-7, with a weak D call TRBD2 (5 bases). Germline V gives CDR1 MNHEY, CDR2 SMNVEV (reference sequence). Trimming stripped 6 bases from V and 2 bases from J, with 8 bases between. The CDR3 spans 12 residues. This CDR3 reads CASRGLTYEQYF. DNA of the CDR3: TGTGCCAGCAGAGGACTGACCTACGAGCAGTACTTC.

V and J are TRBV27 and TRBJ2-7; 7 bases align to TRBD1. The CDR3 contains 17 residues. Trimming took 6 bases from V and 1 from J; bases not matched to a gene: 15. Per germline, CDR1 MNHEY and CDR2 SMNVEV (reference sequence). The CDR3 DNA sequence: TGTGCCAGCAGGGACACTTCGACAGGGATCTTATCCTACGAGCAGTACTTC. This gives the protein CASRDTSTGILSYEQYF.

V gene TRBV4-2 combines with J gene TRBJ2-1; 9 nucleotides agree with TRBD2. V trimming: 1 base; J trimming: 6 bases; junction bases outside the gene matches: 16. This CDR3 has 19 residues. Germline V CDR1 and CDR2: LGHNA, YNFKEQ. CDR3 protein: CASSQAILVAGARVNEQFF. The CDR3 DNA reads TGTGCCAGCAGCCAAGCGATCCTGGTAGCGGGGGCCAGAGTCAATGAGCAGTTCTTC.

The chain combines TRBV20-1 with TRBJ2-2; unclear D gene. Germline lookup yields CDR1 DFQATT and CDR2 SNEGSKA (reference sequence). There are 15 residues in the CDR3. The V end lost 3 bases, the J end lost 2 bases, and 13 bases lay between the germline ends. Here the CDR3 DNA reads TGCAGTGCTAGCCCTGTACCTGGTAACACCGGGGAGCTGTTTTTT. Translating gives CSASPVPGNTGELFF.

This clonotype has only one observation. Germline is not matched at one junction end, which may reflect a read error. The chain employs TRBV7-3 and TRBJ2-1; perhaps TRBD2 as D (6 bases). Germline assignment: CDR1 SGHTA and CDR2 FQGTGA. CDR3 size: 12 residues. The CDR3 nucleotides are TGTACCAGCAGTTTGGGGGGTGGTGAGCAGTTCTTC. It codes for CTSSLGGGEQFF.

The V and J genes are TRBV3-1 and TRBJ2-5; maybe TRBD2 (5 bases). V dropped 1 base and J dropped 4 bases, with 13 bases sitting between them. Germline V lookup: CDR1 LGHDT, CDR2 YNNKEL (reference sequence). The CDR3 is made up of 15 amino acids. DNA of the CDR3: TGTGCCAGCAGCCAAGTCGACTACTGGGGAGAGACCCAGTACTTC. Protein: CASSQVDYWGETQYF.

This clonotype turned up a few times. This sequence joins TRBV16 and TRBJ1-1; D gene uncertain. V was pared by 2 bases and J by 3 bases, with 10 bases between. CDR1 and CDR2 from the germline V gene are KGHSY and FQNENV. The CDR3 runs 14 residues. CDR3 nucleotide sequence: TGTGCCAGCAGCCAAGTCTTCGGGTACACTGAAGCTTTCTTT. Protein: CASSQVFGYTEAFF.

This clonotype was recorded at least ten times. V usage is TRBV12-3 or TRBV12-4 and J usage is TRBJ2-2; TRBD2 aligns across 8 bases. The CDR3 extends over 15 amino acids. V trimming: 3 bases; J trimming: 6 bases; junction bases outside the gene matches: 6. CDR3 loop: CASSFRRGEAGELFF. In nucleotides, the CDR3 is TGTGCCAGCAGTTTTCGGCGGGGGGAAGCCGGGGAGCTGTTTTTT.

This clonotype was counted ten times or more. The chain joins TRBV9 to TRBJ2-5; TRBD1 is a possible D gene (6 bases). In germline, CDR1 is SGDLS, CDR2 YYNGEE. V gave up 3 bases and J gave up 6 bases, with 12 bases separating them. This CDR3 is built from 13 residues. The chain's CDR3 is CASSGTAPKTQYF. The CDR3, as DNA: TGTGCCAGCAGCGGGACAGCTCCAAAGACCCAGTACTTC.

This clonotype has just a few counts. The CDR3 spells CSVDLLGASTDTQYF. For the CDR3, the DNA is TGCAGCGTTGATCTTCTGGGGGCGAGCACAGATACGCAGTATTTT. This chain connects TRBV29-1 to TRBJ2-3; a possible D gene is TRBD1 (6 bases). V shed 3 bases and J shed 0 bases, with 13 bases lying between them. Germline CDR1 SQVTM, CDR2 ANQGSEA. The CDR3 loop spans 15 amino acids.

CDR3 nucleotides: TGTGCCAGCAGCCCCCAGGCAGTTGAAGCTTTCTTT. It is translated as CASSPQAVEAFF. This sequence joins TRBV7-9 and TRBJ1-1; D remains unclear. V lost 5 bases and J 7 bases, leaving 11 bases between the germline ends. This CDR3 has 12 residues. The germline V gene encodes CDR1 SEHNR and CDR2 FQNEAQ (reference sequence).

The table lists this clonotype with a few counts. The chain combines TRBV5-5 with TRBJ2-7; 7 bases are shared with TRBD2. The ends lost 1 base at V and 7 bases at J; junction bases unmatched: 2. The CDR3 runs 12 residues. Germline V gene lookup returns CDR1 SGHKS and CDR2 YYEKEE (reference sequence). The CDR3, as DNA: TGTGCCAGCAGCTTGTCAGCGGGAGAGCAGTACTTC. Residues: CASSLSAGEQYF.

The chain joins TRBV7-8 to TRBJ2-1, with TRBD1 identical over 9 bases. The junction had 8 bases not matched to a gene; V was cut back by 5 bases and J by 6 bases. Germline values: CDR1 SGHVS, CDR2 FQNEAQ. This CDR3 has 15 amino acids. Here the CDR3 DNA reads TGTGCCAGCAGCACAACCGGGACAGGGTTCAATGAGCAGTTCTTC. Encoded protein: CASSTTGTGFNEQFF.

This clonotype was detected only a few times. The CDR3 region is CASSPPGGHLNTEAFF. CDR3 bases: TGTGCCAGCAGCCCACCCGGGGGGCATTTGAACACTGAAGCTTTCTTT. The V gene is TRBV12-3 or TRBV12-4, the J gene TRBJ1-1; tentative D call: TRBD1 (6 bases). V was pared by 6 bases and J by 0 bases, with 17 bases between. The CDR3 runs to 16 residues.

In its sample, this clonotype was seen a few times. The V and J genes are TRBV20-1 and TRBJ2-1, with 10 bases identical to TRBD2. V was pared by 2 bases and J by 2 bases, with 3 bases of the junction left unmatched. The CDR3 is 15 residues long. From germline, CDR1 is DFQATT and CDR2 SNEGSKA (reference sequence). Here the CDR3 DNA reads TGCAGTGCTAGACCTACTAGCGGGGCCTACAATGAGCAGTTCTTC. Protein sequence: CSARPTSGAYNEQFF.

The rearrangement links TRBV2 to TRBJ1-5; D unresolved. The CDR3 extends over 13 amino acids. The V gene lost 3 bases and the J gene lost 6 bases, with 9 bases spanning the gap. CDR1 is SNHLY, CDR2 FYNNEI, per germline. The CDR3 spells CASSDLNGQPQHF. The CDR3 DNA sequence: TGTGCCAGCAGTGATCTCAATGGTCAGCCCCAGCATTTT.

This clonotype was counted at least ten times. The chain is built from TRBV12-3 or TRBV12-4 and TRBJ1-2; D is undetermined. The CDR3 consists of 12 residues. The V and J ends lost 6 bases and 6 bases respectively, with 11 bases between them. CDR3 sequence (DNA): TGTGCCAGCAGCCGATACGGGGATGGCTACACCTTC. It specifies CASSRYGDGYTF.

The CDR3 DNA is TGTGCCAACCGCAGGGGCGGCGAGCAGTACTTC. It encodes CANRRGGEQYF. The chain is built from TRBV2 and TRBJ2-7; maybe TRBD1 (6 bases). With 10 bases removed from V and 6 bases from J, the gap between germline ends came to 13 bases. CDR1 is SNHLY and CDR2 is FYNNEI in the germline V gene. This CDR3 contains 11 residues.

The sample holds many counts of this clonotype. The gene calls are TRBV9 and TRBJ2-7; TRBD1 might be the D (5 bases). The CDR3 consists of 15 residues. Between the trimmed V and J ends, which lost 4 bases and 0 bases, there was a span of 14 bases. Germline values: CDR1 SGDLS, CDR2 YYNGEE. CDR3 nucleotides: TGTGCCAGCAGCCTCGGGCAGGGAAGCTCCTACGAGCAGTACTTC. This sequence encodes CASSLGQGSSYEQYF.

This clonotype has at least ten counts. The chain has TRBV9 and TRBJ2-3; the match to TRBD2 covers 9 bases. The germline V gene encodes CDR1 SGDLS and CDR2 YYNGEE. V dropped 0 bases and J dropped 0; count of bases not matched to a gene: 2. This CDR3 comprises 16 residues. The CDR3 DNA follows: TGTGCCAGCAGCGTAGGCACTAGCGGGAGCACAGATACGCAGTATTTT. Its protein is CASSVGTSGSTDTQYF.

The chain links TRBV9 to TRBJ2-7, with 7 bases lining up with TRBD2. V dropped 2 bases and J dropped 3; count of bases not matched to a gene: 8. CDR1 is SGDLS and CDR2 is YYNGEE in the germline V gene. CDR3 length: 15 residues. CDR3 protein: CASSVSGGRDYEQYF. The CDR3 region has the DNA TGTGCCAGCAGCGTGAGTGGCGGGAGAGACTACGAGCAGTACTTC.